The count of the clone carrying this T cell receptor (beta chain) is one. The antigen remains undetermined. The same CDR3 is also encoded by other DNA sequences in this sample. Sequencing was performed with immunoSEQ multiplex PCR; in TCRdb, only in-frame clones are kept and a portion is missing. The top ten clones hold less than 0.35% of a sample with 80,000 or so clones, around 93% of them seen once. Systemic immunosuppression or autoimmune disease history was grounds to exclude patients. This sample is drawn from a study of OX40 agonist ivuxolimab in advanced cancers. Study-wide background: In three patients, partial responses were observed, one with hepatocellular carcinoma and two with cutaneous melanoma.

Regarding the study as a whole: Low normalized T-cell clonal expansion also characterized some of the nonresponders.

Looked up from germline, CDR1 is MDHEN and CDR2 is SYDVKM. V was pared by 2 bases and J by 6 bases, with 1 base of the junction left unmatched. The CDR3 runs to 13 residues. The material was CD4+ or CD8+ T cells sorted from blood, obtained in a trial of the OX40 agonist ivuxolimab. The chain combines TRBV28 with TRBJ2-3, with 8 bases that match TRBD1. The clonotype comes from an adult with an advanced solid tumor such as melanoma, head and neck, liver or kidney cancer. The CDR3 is CASSLQGADTQYF. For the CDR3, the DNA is TGTGCCAGCAGTTTACAGGGGGCGGATACGCAGTATTTT.